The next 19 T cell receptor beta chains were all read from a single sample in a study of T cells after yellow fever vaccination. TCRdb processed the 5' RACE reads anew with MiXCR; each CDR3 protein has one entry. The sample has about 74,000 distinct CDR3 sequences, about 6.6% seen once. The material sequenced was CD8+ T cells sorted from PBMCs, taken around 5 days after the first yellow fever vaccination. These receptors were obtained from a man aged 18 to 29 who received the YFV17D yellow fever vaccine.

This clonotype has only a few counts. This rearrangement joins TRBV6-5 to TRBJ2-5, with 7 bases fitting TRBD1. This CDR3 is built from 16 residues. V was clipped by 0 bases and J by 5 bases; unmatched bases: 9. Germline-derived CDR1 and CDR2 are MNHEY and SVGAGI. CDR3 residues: CASSYSKERGLETQYF. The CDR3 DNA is TGTGCCAGCAGTTACTCAAAAGAGAGGGGGCTGGAGACCCAGTACTTC.

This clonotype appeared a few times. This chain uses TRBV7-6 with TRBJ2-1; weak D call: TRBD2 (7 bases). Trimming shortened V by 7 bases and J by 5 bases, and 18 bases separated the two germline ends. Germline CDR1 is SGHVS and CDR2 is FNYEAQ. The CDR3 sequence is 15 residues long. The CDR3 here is CASTDGAGANNEQFF. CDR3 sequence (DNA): TGTGCCAGCACGGATGGCGCGGGGGCGAACAATGAGCAGTTCTTC.

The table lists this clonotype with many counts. CDR3 loop: CASSFPPRSGGETQYF. The CDR3 DNA reads TGCGCCAGCAGCTTCCCCCCGAGGAGCGGGGGAGAGACCCAGTACTTC. V gene TRBV5-1 combines with J gene TRBJ2-5; 8 positions match TRBD2. The CDR3 totals 16 residues. V shed 2 bases, J shed 4 bases, and the junction held 10 bases outside the gene matches. Germline assignment: CDR1 SGHRS and CDR2 YFSETQ.

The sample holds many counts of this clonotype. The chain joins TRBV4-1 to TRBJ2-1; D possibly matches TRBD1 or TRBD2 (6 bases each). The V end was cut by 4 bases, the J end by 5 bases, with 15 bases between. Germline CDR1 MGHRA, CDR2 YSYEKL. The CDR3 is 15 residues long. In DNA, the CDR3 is TGCGCCAGCAGCCGCGGATGGGGGGCAGACAATGAGCAGTTCTTC. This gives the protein CASSRGWGADNEQFF.

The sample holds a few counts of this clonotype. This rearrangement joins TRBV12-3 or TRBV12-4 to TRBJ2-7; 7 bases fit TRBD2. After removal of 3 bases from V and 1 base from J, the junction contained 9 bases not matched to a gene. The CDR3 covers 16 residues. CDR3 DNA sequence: TGTGCCAGCAGTTTGACCCTGGGGCGGGGGTCCTACGAGCAGTACGTC. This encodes CASSLTLGRGSYEQYV.

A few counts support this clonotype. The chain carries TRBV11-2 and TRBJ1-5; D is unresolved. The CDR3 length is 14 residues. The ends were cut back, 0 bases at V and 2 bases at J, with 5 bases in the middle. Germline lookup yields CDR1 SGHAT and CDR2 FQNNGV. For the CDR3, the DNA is TGTGCCAGCAGCTTAGACGGACGCAATCAGCCCCAGCATTTT. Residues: CASSLDGRNQPQHF.

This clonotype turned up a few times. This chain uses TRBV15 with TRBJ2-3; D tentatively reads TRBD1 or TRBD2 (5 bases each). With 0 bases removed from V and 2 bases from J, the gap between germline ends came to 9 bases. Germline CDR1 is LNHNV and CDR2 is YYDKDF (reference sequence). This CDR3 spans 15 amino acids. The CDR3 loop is CATSREGRDTDTQYF. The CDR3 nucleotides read TGTGCCACCAGCAGAGAGGGACGGGACACAGATACGCAGTATTTT.

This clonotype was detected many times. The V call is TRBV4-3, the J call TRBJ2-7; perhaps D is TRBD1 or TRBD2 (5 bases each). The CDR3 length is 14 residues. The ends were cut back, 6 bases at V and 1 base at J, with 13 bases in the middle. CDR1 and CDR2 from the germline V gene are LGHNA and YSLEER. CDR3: CASSQNWGSYEQYF. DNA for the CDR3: TGCGCCAGCAGTCAAAACTGGGGGTCCTACGAGCAGTACTTC.

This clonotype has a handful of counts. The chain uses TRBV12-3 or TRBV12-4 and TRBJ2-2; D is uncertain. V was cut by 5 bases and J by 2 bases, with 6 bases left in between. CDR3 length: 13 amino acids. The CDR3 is CASSGENTGELFF. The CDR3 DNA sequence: TGTGCCAGCAGTGGGGAAAACACCGGGGAGCTGTTTTTT.

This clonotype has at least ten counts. The CDR3 coding sequence is TGTGCCAGCAGCGAGACGGAGCTCTACGAGCAGTACGTC. It translates to CASSETELYEQYV. The chain is built from TRBV7-8 and TRBJ2-7; D call uncertain. Germline CDR1 SGHVS, CDR2 FQNEAQ. This CDR3 is built from 13 residues. Trimming cost V 5 bases and J 3 bases, with 11 bases left between them.

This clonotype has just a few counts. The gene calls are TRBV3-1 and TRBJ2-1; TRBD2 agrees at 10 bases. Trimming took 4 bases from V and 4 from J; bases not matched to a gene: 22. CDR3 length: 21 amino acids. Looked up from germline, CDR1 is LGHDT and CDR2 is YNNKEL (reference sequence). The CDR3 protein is CASSRYAAGATGTSEYNEQFF. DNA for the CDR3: TGTGCCAGCAGCCGATACGCTGCAGGAGCCACCGGGACTAGCGAGTACAATGAGCAGTTCTTC.

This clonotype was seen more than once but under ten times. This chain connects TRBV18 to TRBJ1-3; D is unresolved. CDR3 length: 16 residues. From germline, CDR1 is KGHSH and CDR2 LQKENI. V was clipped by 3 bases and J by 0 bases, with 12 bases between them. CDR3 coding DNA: TGTGCCAGCTCACCTAGGCCGTATGACTCTGGAAACACCATATATTTT. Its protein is CASSPRPYDSGNTIYF. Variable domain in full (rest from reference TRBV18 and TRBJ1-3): NAGVMQNPRHLVRRRGQEARLRCSPMKGHSHVYWYRQLPEEGLKFMVYLQKENIIDESGMPKERFSAEFPKEGPSILRIQQVVRGDSAAYFCASSPRPYDSGNTIYFGEGSWLTVV.

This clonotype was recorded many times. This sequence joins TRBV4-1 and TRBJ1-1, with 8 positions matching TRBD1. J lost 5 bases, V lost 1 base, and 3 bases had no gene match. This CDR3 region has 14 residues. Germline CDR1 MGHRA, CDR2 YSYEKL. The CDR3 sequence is CASSQGQGWTEAFF. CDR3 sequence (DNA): TGCGCCAGCAGCCAAGGACAGGGGTGGACTGAAGCTTTCTTT.

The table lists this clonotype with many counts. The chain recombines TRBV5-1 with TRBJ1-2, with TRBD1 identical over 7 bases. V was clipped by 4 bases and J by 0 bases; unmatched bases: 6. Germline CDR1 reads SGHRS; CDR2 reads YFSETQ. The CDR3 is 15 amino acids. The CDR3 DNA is TGCGCCAGCAGCCCCGGGACAGAGGCTAACTATGGCTACACCTTC. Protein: CASSPGTEANYGYTF.

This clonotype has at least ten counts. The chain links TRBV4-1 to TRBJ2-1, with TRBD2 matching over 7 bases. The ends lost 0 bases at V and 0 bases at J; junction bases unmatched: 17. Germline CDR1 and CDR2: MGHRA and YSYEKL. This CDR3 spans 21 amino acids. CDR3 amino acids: CASSQESSWTSRPSSYNEQFF. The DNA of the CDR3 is TGCGCCAGCAGCCAAGAAAGTTCTTGGACTAGTCGACCCAGCTCCTACAATGAGCAGTTCTTC.

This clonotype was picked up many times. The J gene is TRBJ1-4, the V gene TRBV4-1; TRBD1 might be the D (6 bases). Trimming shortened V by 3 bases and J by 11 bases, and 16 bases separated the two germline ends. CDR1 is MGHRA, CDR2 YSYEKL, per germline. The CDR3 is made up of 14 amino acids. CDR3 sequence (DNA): TGCGCCAGCAGCCATACCAAGGGGGGGTGGAAACTGTTTTTT. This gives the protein CASSHTKGGWKLFF.

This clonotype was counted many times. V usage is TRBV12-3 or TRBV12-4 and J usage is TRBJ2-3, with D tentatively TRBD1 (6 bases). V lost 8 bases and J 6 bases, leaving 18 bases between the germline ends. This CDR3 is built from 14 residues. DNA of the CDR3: TGTGCCAGCGCAGGGGCCGGGCTCAGGGATACGCAGTATTTT. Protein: CASAGAGLRDTQYF.

The CDR3 sequence: CASSPPSGTDTQYF. The DNA of the CDR3 is TGTGCCAGCTCACCACCTTCCGGCACAGATACGCAGTATTTT. The V call is TRBV18, the J call TRBJ2-3; D gene uncertain. Germline V CDR1 and CDR2: KGHSH, LQKENI. This CDR3 is 14 amino acids long. The V gene lost 0 bases and the J gene lost 1 base, with 5 bases spanning the gap. Using reference TRBV18 and TRBJ2-3 for the parts outside the CDR3, the full variable domain is NAGVMQNPRHLVRRRGQEARLRCSPMKGHSHVYWYRQLPEEGLKFMVYLQKENIIDESGMPKERFSAEFPKEGPSILRIQQVVRGDSAAYFCASSPPSGTDTQYFGPGTRLTVL.

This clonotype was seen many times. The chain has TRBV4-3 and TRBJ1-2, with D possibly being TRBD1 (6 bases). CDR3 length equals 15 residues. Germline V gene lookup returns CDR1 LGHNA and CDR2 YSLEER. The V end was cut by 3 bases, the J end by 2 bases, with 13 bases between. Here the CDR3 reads CASSHGQGLNYGYTF. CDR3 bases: TGCGCCAGCAGCCACGGGCAGGGGCTAAACTATGGCTACACCTTC.